The next 21 T cell receptor beta chains were all read from a single sample in a study of OX40 agonist ivuxolimab in advanced cancers. The data were produced by immunoSEQ multiplex PCR, yet TCRdb's version contains in-frame clones alone and is incomplete. The sample contains about 78,000 clones, roughly 87% of which appear only once. Material: CD4+ or CD8+ T cells sorted from blood, obtained in a trial of the OX40 agonist ivuxolimab. The receptor source for this set is an adult with an advanced solid tumor such as melanoma, head and neck, liver or kidney cancer.

This chain joins TRBV6-1 and TRBJ1-2; TRBD1 is a possible D gene (6 bases). Germline V gene lookup returns CDR1 MNHNS and CDR2 SASEGT. The CDR3 runs 14 residues. Deletions cut 7 bases from V and 2 bases from J, with 14 bases between. The CDR3 reads CASKLAGDNYGYTF. Written as DNA, the CDR3 is TGTGCCAGCAAATTGGCAGGGGACAACTATGGCTACACCTTC.

This chain joins TRBV9 and TRBJ1-3, with 7 bases identical to TRBD1. Germline lookup yields CDR1 SGDLS and CDR2 YYNGEE. V trimming: 6 bases; J trimming: 0 bases; junction bases outside the gene matches: 9. The CDR3 runs to 16 residues. CDR3 nucleotide sequence: TGTGCCAGCACCCAGGGGGAGAATCACTCTGGAAACACCATATATTTT. Translation: CASTQGENHSGNTIYF.

This clone occurred a few times. A junction boundary mismatches the germline segment, possibly from a read error. The J gene is TRBJ2-5, the V gene TRBV7-6; D is perhaps TRBD1 (6 bases). CDR1 and CDR2 from the germline V gene are SGHVS and FNYEAQ. The CDR3 extends over 11 amino acids. The CDR3 protein is CASSLTGSWDF. The CDR3 nucleotides are TGTGCCAGCAGTCTCACAGGGTCGTGGGACTTC.

V gene TRBV7-2 combines with J gene TRBJ1-5; possibly TRBD1 for D (5 bases). With 3 bases removed from V and 2 bases from J, the gap between germline ends came to 11 bases. The CDR3 extends over 15 amino acids. Germline CDR1 and CDR2: SGHTA and FQGNSA. CDR3 bases: TGTGCCAGCAGCTTTGCGGGGGAAGGCAATCAGCCCCAGCATTTT. It specifies CASSFAGEGNQPQHF.

This clone was recorded once. This sequence joins TRBV5-6 and TRBJ2-3, with 8 bases aligning to TRBD1. The CDR3 totals 14 residues. Germline V gene data show CDR1 as SGHDT and CDR2 as YYEEEE. The junction had 1 base not matched to a gene; V was cut back by 2 bases and J by 2 bases. The CDR3 spells CASSFQGATDTQYF. In DNA, the CDR3 is TGTGCCAGCAGCTTCCAGGGGGCCACAGATACGCAGTATTTT.

The rearrangement links TRBV7-9 to TRBJ2-3, with D possibly matching TRBD1 (6 bases). Germline CDR1 and CDR2: SEHNR and FQNEAQ (reference sequence). Between the trimmed V and J ends, which lost 2 bases and 3 bases, there was a span of 9 bases. The CDR3 runs 14 residues. CDR3 bases: TGTGCCAGCAGCTTATACAGGGCTACAGATACGCAGTATTTT. Its translation is CASSLYRATDTQYF.

V usage is TRBV11-3 and J usage is TRBJ2-2; TRBD2 matches at 14 bases. The CDR3 length is 17 residues. Germline V gene sequence: CDR1 SGHNT, CDR2 YENEEA. With V trimmed by 2 bases and J by 6 bases, 5 bases remained unmatched. The DNA of the CDR3 is TGTGCCAGCAGCTTATCCGGGACTAGCGGGAGTTCCGGGGAGCTGTTTTTT. It specifies CASSLSGTSGSSGELFF. The full variable domain, in which reference TRBV11-3 and TRBJ2-2 provide the parts outside the CDR3, is EAGVVQSPRYKIIEKKQPVAFWCNPISGHNTLYWYLQNLGQGPELLIRYENEEAVDDSQLPKDRFSAERLKGVDSTLKIQPAELGDSAVYLCASSLSGTSGSSGELFFGEGSRLTVL.

V and J are TRBV13 and TRBJ1-1; D perhaps matches TRBD1 (6 bases). Germline V gene lookup returns CDR1 PRHDT and CDR2 FYEKMQ (reference sequence). The CDR3 is made up of 11 amino acids. V was pared by 5 bases and J by 6 bases, with 7 bases between. CDR3 nucleotides: TGTGCCAGCAGCCACAGGGCTGAAGCTTTCTTT. Its protein product is CASSHRAEAFF. The variable domain in full, completed from reference TRBV13 and TRBJ1-1, reads AAGVIQSPRHLIKEKRETATLKCYPIPRHDTVYWYQQGPGQDPQFLISFYEKMQSDKGSIPDRFSAQQFSDYHSELNMSSLELGDSALYFCASSHRAEAFFGQGTRLTVV.

V and J are TRBV6-1 and TRBJ2-7, with TRBD1 as a possible D gene (6 bases). Looked up from germline, CDR1 is MNHNS and CDR2 is SASEGT. This CDR3 contains 14 residues. V dropped 4 bases and J dropped 2 bases, with 12 bases sitting between them. This CDR3 reads CASSVTGVAYEQYF. For the CDR3, the DNA is TGTGCCAGCAGTGTGACAGGTGTAGCCTACGAGCAGTACTTC.

The chain recombines TRBV7-8 with TRBJ2-1; 7 bases are a match to TRBD2. The CDR3 runs 15 residues. The V segment lost 5 bases and the J segment 0 bases; nucleotides outside the gene matches: 4. Germline V gene sequence: CDR1 SGHVS, CDR2 FQNEAQ. The CDR3 DNA follows: TGTGCCAGCAGCCCGAGCGGGGTCTCCTACAATGAGCAGTTCTTC. Its protein product is CASSPSGVSYNEQFF.

This clone was observed a handful of times. The V call is TRBV7-2, the J call TRBJ2-5; 8 bases map to TRBD1. Germline-derived CDR1 and CDR2 are SGHTA and FQGNSA. This CDR3 is 14 amino acids long. V trimming: 3 bases; J trimming: 2 bases; junction bases outside the gene matches: 2. In DNA, the CDR3 is TGTGCCAGCAGCTTGAACAGGGGGCAAGAGACCCAGTACTTC. Its protein product is CASSLNRGQETQYF. The whole variable domain, filled in from reference TRBV7-2 and TRBJ2-5, reads GAGVSQSPSNKVTEKGKDVELRCDPISGHTALYWYRQSLGQGLEFLIYFQGNSAPDKSGLPSDRFSAERTGGSVSTLTIQRTQQEDSAVYLCASSLNRGQETQYFGPGTRLLVL.

The chain has TRBV4-1 and TRBJ1-2, with TRBD1 as a possible D gene (6 bases). The CDR3 totals 14 residues. With 3 bases removed from V and 8 bases from J, the gap between germline ends came to 16 bases. Germline V gives CDR1 MGHRA, CDR2 YSYEKL. CDR3 residues: CASSQSLGGGGYTF. In DNA form, the CDR3 reads TGCGCCAGCAGCCAGTCCCTCGGGGGCGGGGGCTACACCTTC.

The V and J genes are TRBV28 and TRBJ2-3, with 11 bases that match TRBD2. This CDR3 contains 15 residues. Germline V CDR1 and CDR2: MDHEN, SYDVKM. J was trimmed by 4 bases and V by 1 base; bases with no gene match: 1. The CDR3 DNA follows: TGTGCCAGCAGTTTATTACTAGCGGGAGCAGATACGCAGTATTTT. Translated: CASSLLLAGADTQYF. Full variable domain (rest looked up from reference TRBV28 and TRBJ2-3): DVKVTQSSRYLVKRTGEKVFLECVQDMDHENMFWYRQDPGLGLRLIYFSYDVKMKEKGDIPEGYSVSREKKERFSLILESASTNQTSMYLCASSLLLAGADTQYFGPGTRLTVL.

This chain joins TRBV19 and TRBJ2-1, with 9 bases identical to TRBD1. V lost 4 bases to trimming and J lost 3 bases; unmatched junction nucleotides: 13. CDR1 is LNHDA, CDR2 SQIVND, per germline (reference sequence). CDR3 length: 18 residues. DNA of the CDR3: TGTGCCAGTAGTAGTATTGGGAACAGGGGGCGGCTCTACAATGAGCAGTTCTTC. Its translation is CASSSIGNRGRLYNEQFF. The variable domain in full, with the rest retrieved from reference TRBV19 and TRBJ2-1, is DGGITQSPKYLFRKEGQNVTLSCEQNLNHDAMYWYRQDPGQGLRLIYYSQIVNDFQKGDIAEGYSVSREKKESFPLTVTSAQKNPTAFYLCASSSIGNRGRLYNEQFFGPGTRLTVL.

Turning to this clone: Different DNA sequences within this sample yield the same CDR3. CDR3 in DNA: TGTGCCAGCTCACGGACTAGCGGGAGGACCGGGGAGCTGTTTTTT. Its translation: CASSRTSGRTGELFF. The chain employs TRBV18 and TRBJ2-2, with 14 nucleotides matching TRBD2. With V trimmed by 4 bases and J by 5 bases, 0 bases remained unmatched. Germline V lookup: CDR1 KGHSH, CDR2 LQKENI. The CDR3 spans 15 residues.

The J gene is TRBJ2-1, the V gene TRBV25-1; D gene unclear. Germline lookup yields CDR1 MGHDK and CDR2 SYGVNS. Trimming removed 6 bases at V and 8 bases at J, with 14 bases between. This CDR3 is 13 amino acids long. The CDR3 here is CASSPPPVDEQFF. CDR3 sequence (DNA): TGTGCCAGCAGCCCACCTCCCGTCGATGAGCAGTTCTTC.

This chain connects TRBV12-5 to TRBJ2-4, with D maybe TRBD1 (5 bases). Looked up from germline, CDR1 is LGHNT and CDR2 is FRNRAP. Trimming cost V 0 bases and J 6 bases, with 9 bases left between them. The CDR3 spans 14 residues. CDR3 sequence: CASGLVGAGNIQYF. DNA for the CDR3: TGTGCTAGTGGTTTGGTAGGGGCAGGAAACATTCAGTACTTC.

On this clone itself: One junction end does not reproduce the germline sequence, and a read error may be involved. In the same sample, other DNA sequences code for this CDR3. The gene calls are TRBV19 and TRBJ1-1; D gene ambiguous. In germline, CDR1 is LNHDA, CDR2 SQIVND (reference sequence). The CDR3 sequence is 14 residues long. The CDR3: CASSIGSVNTEAFF. The DNA of the CDR3 is TGCGCCAGTAGTATTGGCAGCGTGAACACTGAAGCTTTCTTT.

J is TRBJ1-5 and V is TRBV7-6, with D perhaps TRBD1 (5 bases). Trimming stripped 5 bases from V and 5 bases from J, with 13 bases between. Germline values: CDR1 SGHVS, CDR2 FNYEAQ. The CDR3 totals 14 residues. The CDR3 region is CASSQLLGDQPQHF. The CDR3 DNA reads as TGTGCCAGCAGCCAATTACTAGGGGATCAGCCCCAGCATTTT.

The J gene is TRBJ1-2, the V gene TRBV7-9, with D uncertain. This CDR3 contains 16 residues. Germline V lookup: CDR1 SEHNR, CDR2 FQNEAQ (reference sequence). V gave up 4 bases and J gave up 4 bases, with 19 bases separating them. CDR3 protein: CASSSLDKVMAYGYTF. CDR3 nucleotides: TGTGCCAGCAGCTCCCTCGATAAGGTGATGGCCTATGGCTACACCTTC. Filled out from reference TRBV7-9 and TRBJ1-2, the complete variable domain reads DTGVSQNPRHKITKRGQNVTFRCDPISEHNRLYWYRQTLGQGPEFLTYFQNEAQLEKSRLLSDRFSAERPKGSFSTLEIQRTEQGDSAMYLCASSSLDKVMAYGYTFGSGTRLTVV.

About this clone itself: The CDR3 carries no conserved terminal phenylalanine or tryptophan, so it likely arises from a read error. The rearrangement links TRBV28 to TRBJ1-2; D gene ambiguous. Germline-derived CDR1 and CDR2 are MDHEN and SYDVKM. The CDR3 is 14 residues long. Deletions cut 3 bases from V and 3 bases from J, with 11 bases between. The CDR3 DNA reads TGTGCCAGCAGTTTTCGGAGTGAAGACTATGGCTACACCCTC. It translates to CASSFRSEDYGYTL.